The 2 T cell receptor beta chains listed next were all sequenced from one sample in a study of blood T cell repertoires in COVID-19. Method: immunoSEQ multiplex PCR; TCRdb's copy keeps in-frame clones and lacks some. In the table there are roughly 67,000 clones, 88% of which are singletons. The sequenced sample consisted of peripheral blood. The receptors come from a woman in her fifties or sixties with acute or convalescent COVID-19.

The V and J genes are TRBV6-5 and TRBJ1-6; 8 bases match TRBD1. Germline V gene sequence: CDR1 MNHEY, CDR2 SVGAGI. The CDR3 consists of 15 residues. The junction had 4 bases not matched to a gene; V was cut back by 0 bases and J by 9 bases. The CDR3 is CASSYSRTGLSPLHF. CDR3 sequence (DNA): TGTGCCAGCAGTTACTCAAGGACAGGGCTTTCACCCCTCCACTTT.

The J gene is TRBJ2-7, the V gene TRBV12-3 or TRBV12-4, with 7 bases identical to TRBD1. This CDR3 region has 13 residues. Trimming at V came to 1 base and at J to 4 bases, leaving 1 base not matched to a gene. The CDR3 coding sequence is TGTGCCAGCAGTTTAGGACAGGGTTACGAGCAGTACGTC. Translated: CASSLGQGYEQYV.